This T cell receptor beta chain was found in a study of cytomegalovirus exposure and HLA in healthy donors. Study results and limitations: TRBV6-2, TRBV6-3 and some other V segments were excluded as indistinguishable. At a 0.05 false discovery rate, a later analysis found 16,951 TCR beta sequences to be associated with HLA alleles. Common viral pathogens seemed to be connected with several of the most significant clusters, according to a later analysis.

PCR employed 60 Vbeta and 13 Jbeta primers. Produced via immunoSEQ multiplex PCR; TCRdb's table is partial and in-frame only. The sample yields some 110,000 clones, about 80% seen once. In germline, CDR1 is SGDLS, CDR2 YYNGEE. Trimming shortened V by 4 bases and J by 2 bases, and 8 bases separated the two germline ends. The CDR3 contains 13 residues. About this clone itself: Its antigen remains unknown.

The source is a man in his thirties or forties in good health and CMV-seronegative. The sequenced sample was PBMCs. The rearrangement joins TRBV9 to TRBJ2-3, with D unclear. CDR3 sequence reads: CASSPRYTDTQYF. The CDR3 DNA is TGTGCCAGCAGCCCCCGTTACACAGATACGCAGTATTTT.